The text below deals with one TCR beta chain. This clone was observed a single time. Its antigen is currently not known. It has no much larger one-base neighbor in the sample; base qualities were not kept. In total, more than 500 healthy bone marrow donors made up the cohort. All cohort members were sampled while nominally healthy, although unrecorded immune exposures were likely present. The donor tested CMV seropositive and was one of the 289 seropositive cohort members. A peripheral blood sample was provided by each donor, and peripheral blood mononuclear cells were used for TCR beta sequencing. Genomic DNA extraction from the blood cell samples was performed with the Qiagen DNeasy Blood Extraction Kit. The V end loses 2 bases and the J end loses 2 bases, and a stretch of 12 bases separates them. CDR1 MNHEY and CDR2 SVGAGI are derived from the germline V gene. There are 15 amino acids in the CDR3, from cysteine to phenylalanine inclusive. The retained sequence is limited to the CDR3, 45 bases, with the frame set at the first base.

The library was obtained by the immunoSEQ multiplex PCR assay. For the multiplex PCR, a mixture combining 60 forward primers for TCR Vbeta segments and 13 reverse primers for TCR Jbeta segments was used. The CDR3 region of rearranged TCR beta genes was amplified from genomic DNA with a multiplex PCR assay. Amplified TCR beta libraries were sequenced as 87-base-pair reads on the Illumina HiSeq System. Under the source paper's analysis protocol: A later analysis counted tens of millions of unique TCR beta chains across the 666 repertoires, and roughly 10 million of these chains were shared by at least two donors. A nearest-neighbor algorithm error-corrected the raw reads and collapsed the reads into unique sequences, merging closely related sequences to remove PCR and sequencing errors. Alignment of CDR3 sequences to IMGT reference sequences was used to assign V, D and J gene segments. Each retained sequence needed at least a six-nucleotide match to both a V gene segment and a J gene segment. A rearrangement counted as productive if the CDR3 had no stop codons and remained in frame with V and J, and every other rearrangement counted as non-productive. CDR3 was defined by IMGT convention, running from the second conserved V-encoded cysteine to the conserved J-encoded phenylalanine. Sequences without an unambiguous match to a single V gene segment were excluded from the earlier analysis of about 600 of the donors. An earlier analysis of several hundred of the donors classified V segments as functional when productive rearrangements were above 56.7% and as segregating when the standard deviation between donors was above 5%. A statistical classification framework was built to diagnose cytomegalovirus status from the catalog of TCR beta chain sequences. V and J gene assignment, in a later analysis, came from comparing TCR nucleotide sequences with IMGT/GENE-DB human TR gene sequences. In a later analysis, CDR3 sequences and most-parsimonious VDJ recombination scenarios were assigned using the TCRdist pipeline. In a later analysis, each TCR beta chain was defined by its CDR3 amino acid sequence together with its V-gene family, and reads lacking a unique V-gene family were excluded. A later analysis removed roughly 590 highly shared, low-generation-probability nucleotide sequences to deal with suspected cross-contamination and a sequencing artifact. For each public chain, a later analysis derived a clonal expansion index from normalized ranks of inferred template counts within each repertoire. A later analysis computed generation probabilities with a VDJ recombination model fitted to out-of-frame rearrangements, and checked the results against IGoR. Hypergeometric tests were used in a later analysis to score TCR-TCR, TCR-HLA and TCR-CMV co-occurrence, with a repertoire-size bias correction applied to the TCR pairs. In a later analysis, false discovery rates were estimated by permuting HLA or CMV assignments 20 times. In a later analysis, co-occurring TCRs were grouped using DBSCAN, and TCRdist sequence similarity was added for clustering within HLA-allele-positive subsets. Repertoires with fewer than 30,000 or more than 120,000 public chains were left out of co-occurrence clustering, as were about five repertoires with anomalous nucleotide sharing. Here the immuneACCESS table is served through TCRdb, limited to in-frame sequences with V and J called. Missing clones are a known gap in these copies; in checked studies unresolved V genes cover under half, and the rest lacks a known reason. The D gene and trimming were derived from the DNA, and the V and J assignments and clone size from that table. This sample is represented by about 160,000 clones; 60% to 85% of them were singletons. The leading ten clones occupy roughly 2% of the sample.

The data were obtained in a study of cytomegalovirus exposure and HLA in healthy donors (TCRdb year 2017). Study-wide context: An earlier analysis of approximately 550 of the donors reported 250 to 300 Gb of sequence data and roughly 110 million unique TCR beta sequences from about 200 million T cells. The study aimed to test whether signatures of past pathogen exposure could be identified by cataloging public T cell receptors. Among the approximately 400 genotyped donors, under 90% belonged to the genetic ancestry cluster associated with self-reported Caucasian donors. In the later analysis, no new phenotypic data were used to find candidate immune exposures; instead, reliance was placed on TCR beta sequences and their occurrence across donors. In a later genetic analysis, genome-wide SNP genotypes for about 55% of the roughly 670 donors were used, and that subset was treated as a discovery cohort. An early release that covered fewer than 750 HLA-typed donors contained approximately 300 gigabases of sequencing data and approximately 85 million unique TCR sequences. Five DR-DQ haplotypes were treated as single units for association and clustering because of strong linkage in the cohort. Besides the first cohort of hundreds of subjects, a separate validation cohort made up of roughly 130 different subjects was used. A later analysis re-analyzed previously published TCR beta repertoires from approximately 700 donors and added high-resolution HLA genotyping to study TCR occurrence patterns. An earlier analysis of several hundred of the donors applied high-throughput TCR beta sequencing to assess whether each TCR beta V gene segment acted as functional or pseudogenic. Both class I and class II loci were covered by HLA typing, at four-digit resolution. Every discovery cohort repertoire had been produced on one sequencing platform. The T cell repertoires of 666 subjects were profiled by immunosequencing and related to cytomegalovirus serostatus. Alongside the repertoire data, information on donor age, sex, ethnicity and CMV serostatus was compiled. Typing coverage varied by locus: roughly 629-640 donors for A, B, C, DRB1 and DQB1; approximately 560 for DQA1; around 570 for DPA1; approximately 450 for DPB1. To predict cytomegalovirus infection status, the study combined high-throughput TCR immunosequencing, statistical association of individual TCRs with disease status, and machine learning. Across approximately 400 genotyped donors of the cohort, an average of roughly 250,000 unique TCR beta nucleotide sequences per donor were sequenced, and 15% to 20% of those sequences were non-productive. Results the study describes overall, beyond this receptor: The only immune exposure information available for the cohort was CMV serostatus. V-gene and J-gene trimming of TCR beta chains was associated with a missense DCLRE1C variant in a later genetic analysis, and the association was replicated in an independent cohort. Correlated functional status among segregating V segments might reflect linkage disequilibrium, but an unknown experimental factor could not be ruled out. Cytomegalovirus status was reported to be diagnosed by the classifier with high specificity and sensitivity in both the original and validation cohorts. The study gave a list of 150 to 200 TCR beta chains associated with cytomegalovirus. Because the 87-base-pair reads could not distinguish some IMGT-functional V segments, including TRBV6-2 and TRBV6-3, those segments were excluded. Broadly in line with IMGT annotations, most TCR beta V segments showed up in productive rearrangements about 87% or about 30% of the time in an earlier analysis of several hundred of the donors. According to a later analysis, TCR association rates differed among HLA loci, with DRB1 alleles showing the most associated TCRs and HLA-C alleles showing the fewest. Compared with the 666-donor mean, donors in an Asian-associated ancestry cluster had fewer N-insertions in productive TCRs, according to a later genetic analysis. While some public TCRs were present in many individuals, most TCR sequences turned up only very rarely across donors. A few of the identified cytomegalovirus-associated TCR beta chains were confirmed in vitro to be specific for cytomegalovirus antigens. According to the authors, the approach could potentially be generalized to other disease states and immunological phenotypes. A later analysis found that HLA-associated TCR beta chains were more clonally expanded and had lower generation probabilities than equally common non-associated chains. A later analysis associated around 16,000 TCR beta sequences with specific HLA alleles at a false discovery rate of 0.05. A later analysis reported that several top co-occurrence clusters appeared linked to parvovirus B19, influenza, CMV and Epstein-Barr virus. Only TCR beta chains were sequenced in this cohort, and the absence of alpha or paired-chain data limited detectable features. In a later analysis, most CMV-associated TCR beta chains were found to appear HLA-restricted, with HLA associations seemingly driven largely by CMV exposure. Strong co-occurrence of HLA alleles, especially DR and DQ, made assigning TCR associations to individual alleles difficult. Because HLA typing was unavailable for some donors at each locus, only the typed subset was used in association tests. A cluster of highly shared sequence variants was judged likely to be a technical artifact of the sequencing pipeline. A further reported finding was that TCR beta sequences accurately predicted the HLA-A and HLA-B alleles for most subjects in the first cohort. Roughly uniform sequencing depth across donors was assumed in presence/absence analyses, although this assumption may not hold. Because counts were too low, about 15 rarely observed V segments, including chromosome 9 orphons, were left out of the earlier analysis of 500 to 650 of the donors.

Sequencing used PBMCs. The receptor comes from a man in his fifties or sixties in good health and CMV-seropositive. The V and J genes are TRBV6-5 and TRBJ1-2; the D gene is not confidently resolved. The DNA sequence reads TGTGCCAGCAGTTACGCCCCAATGAGGAACTATGGCTACACCTTC. Its protein is CASSYAPMRNYGYTF.